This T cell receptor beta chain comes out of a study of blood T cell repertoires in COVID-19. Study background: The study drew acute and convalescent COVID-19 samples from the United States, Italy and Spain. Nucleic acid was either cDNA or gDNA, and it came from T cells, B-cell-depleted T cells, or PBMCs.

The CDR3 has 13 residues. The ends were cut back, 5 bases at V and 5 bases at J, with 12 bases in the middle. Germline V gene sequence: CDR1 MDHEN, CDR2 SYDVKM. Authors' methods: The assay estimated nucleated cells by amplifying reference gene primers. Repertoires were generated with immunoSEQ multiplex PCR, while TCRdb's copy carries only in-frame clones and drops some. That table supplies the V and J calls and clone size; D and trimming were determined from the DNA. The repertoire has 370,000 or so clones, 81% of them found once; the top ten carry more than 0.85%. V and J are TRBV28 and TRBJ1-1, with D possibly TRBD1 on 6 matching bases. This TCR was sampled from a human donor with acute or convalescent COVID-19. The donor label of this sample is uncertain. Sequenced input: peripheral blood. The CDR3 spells CASSQNRVTEAFF. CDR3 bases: TGTGCCAGCAGTCAAAACAGGGTTACTGAAGCTTTCTTT.